Following are 2 T cell receptor beta chains from one sample sequenced in a study of T cell responses to AZD1222 COVID-19 vaccine. Measured with immunoSEQ multiplex PCR; TCRdb has only the in-frame clones, and not every one. The sample carries over 120,000 clones, about nine tenths recorded once. The source material was peripheral blood, sampled 28 days after the second AZD1222 dose. These receptors were collected from an adult who received the AZD1222 COVID-19 vaccine.

The V gene is TRBV4-1, the J gene TRBJ1-5; no definite D call. This CDR3 spans 15 amino acids. Germline CDR1 reads MGHRA; CDR2 reads YSYEKL. V lost 1 base and J 2 bases, leaving 9 bases between the germline ends. The CDR3 is CASSQGESGNQPQHF. The CDR3 DNA reads as TGCGCCAGCAGCCAAGGGGAGTCCGGCAATCAGCCCCAGCATTTT.

V is TRBV27 and J is TRBJ2-5; D might be TRBD2 (5 bases). The V gene lost 4 bases and the J gene lost 3 bases, with 12 bases spanning the gap. The CDR3 contains 14 residues. In germline, CDR1 is MNHEY, CDR2 SMNVEV (reference sequence). The CDR3 bases are TGTGCCAGCAGTTCCCCCGACGGGGAAGAGACCCAGTACTTC. As protein: CASSSPDGEETQYF.